A selection of T cell receptor beta chains follows, all from one sample in a study of monozygotic twins with inflammatory bowel disease. From its re-call of the 5' RACE reads, TCRdb lists each CDR3 protein once, without DNA. The table for this sample gives around 400,000 distinct CDR3 sequences. Sequenced sample: blood. These receptors all stem from a human donor with ulcerative colitis or Crohn's disease, or a healthy co-twin of an affected twin (not recorded which). Both conserved end residues are part of each CDR3. Fields, in order: V gene, J gene, CDR3 protein.

V gene: TRBV5-4
J gene: TRBJ2-3
CDR3 protein: CASSLVGSHTQYF

V gene: TRBV2
J gene: TRBJ1-2
CDR3 protein: CASSDGPPGGYTF

V gene: TRBV18
J gene: TRBJ2-1
CDR3 protein: CASSAGAALNEQFF

V gene: TRBV18
J gene: TRBJ1-6
CDR3 protein: CASSPPRGRGQNSPLHF

V gene: TRBV7-9
J gene: TRBJ2-7
CDR3 protein: CASSLGTGLYEQYF

V gene: TRBV20-1
J gene: TRBJ2-1
CDR3 protein: CSARLQVPYNEQFF

V gene: TRBV4-1
J gene: TRBJ1-2
CDR3 protein: CASSRNEGAGYTF

V gene: TRBV7-9
J gene: TRBJ1-3
CDR3 protein: CASSLDGGSGNTIYF

V gene: TRBV27
J gene: TRBJ2-7
CDR3 protein: CASRSTWESSYEQYF

V gene: TRBV15
J gene: TRBJ2-7
CDR3 protein: CATSRDRWGAVGYEQYF

V gene: TRBV11-2
J gene: TRBJ1-3
CDR3 protein: CASSLADRASGNTIYF

V gene: TRBV15
J gene: TRBJ2-2
CDR3 protein: CATSPTGNTGELFF

V gene: TRBV20-1
J gene: TRBJ1-5
CDR3 protein: CSAKPGQGNQPQHF

V gene: TRBV7-2
J gene: TRBJ2-7
CDR3 protein: CASSYRTSGAYEQYF

V gene: TRBV20-1
J gene: TRBJ1-5
CDR3 protein: CSARAGSDSNQPQHF

V gene: TRBV20-1
J gene: TRBJ2-7
CDR3 protein: CSATGGTGGYEQYF

V gene: TRBV6-1
J gene: TRBJ2-2
CDR3 protein: CASRGSTGSTGELFF

V gene: TRBV7-8
J gene: TRBJ2-7
CDR3 protein: CASSLGLNPSSYEQYF

V gene: TRBV12-3/TRBV12-4
J gene: TRBJ2-5
CDR3 protein: CASSRRSAETQYF

V gene: TRBV20-1
J gene: TRBJ2-6
CDR3 protein: CSARRVAGGPSGANVLTF

V gene: TRBV7-2
J gene: TRBJ2-3
CDR3 protein: CASGQGYYTDDTQYF

V gene: TRBV5-1
J gene: TRBJ1-1
CDR3 protein: CASSPGQAVPLCEAFF

V gene: TRBV27
J gene: TRBJ2-2
CDR3 protein: CASSPLAGSYTGELFF

V gene: TRBV27
J gene: TRBJ2-3
CDR3 protein: CASSPPAAGLPNTQYF

V gene: TRBV18
J gene: TRBJ2-7
CDR3 protein: CASSPPSASYEQYF

V gene: TRBV27
J gene: TRBJ2-1
CDR3 protein: CASSFRLAGSPHEQFF

V gene: TRBV11-3
J gene: TRBJ2-1
CDR3 protein: CASSPTSGAGAWQFF

V gene: TRBV30
J gene: TRBJ2-2
CDR3 protein: CAWSTGVYTGELFF

V gene: TRBV7-8
J gene: TRBJ2-2
CDR3 protein: CASSPGTPTGELFF

V gene: TRBV12-3/TRBV12-4
J gene: TRBJ2-1
CDR3 protein: CASSFPGTSGFYNEQFF

V gene: TRBV15
J gene: TRBJ2-7
CDR3 protein: CATSRDRGSEQYF

V gene: TRBV20-1
J gene: TRBJ1-5
CDR3 protein: CSASLEGQPQHF

V gene: TRBV20-1
J gene: TRBJ2-1
CDR3 protein: CSARGSGIQFF

V gene: TRBV19
J gene: TRBJ2-7
CDR3 protein: CASSIGGTYEQYF

V gene: TRBV7-2
J gene: TRBJ2-2
CDR3 protein: CASSLAFYSENAGELFF

V gene: TRBV11-2
J gene: TRBJ2-1
CDR3 protein: CASSIRLAPPGNEQFF

V gene: TRBV20-1
J gene: TRBJ2-1
CDR3 protein: CSARSTMGISNEQFF

V gene: TRBV3-1
J gene: TRBJ1-6
CDR3 protein: CASSQGQSPYNSPLHF

V gene: TRBV6-5
J gene: TRBJ2-7
CDR3 protein: CASSYSWGGYEQYF

V gene: TRBV29-1
J gene: TRBJ2-2
CDR3 protein: CSGTGGTGELFF

V gene: TRBV28
J gene: TRBJ2-3
CDR3 protein: CASGRGLVTDTQYF

V gene: TRBV3-1
J gene: TRBJ1-5
CDR3 protein: CASSQQDQPQHF

V gene: TRBV2
J gene: TRBJ1-6
CDR3 protein: CASRAITGGNSPLHF

V gene: TRBV5-4
J gene: TRBJ1-1
CDR3 protein: CASSFNTEAFF

V gene: TRBV30
J gene: TRBJ2-3
CDR3 protein: CAWTLISPTDTQYF

V gene: TRBV9
J gene: TRBJ2-1
CDR3 protein: CASSVVPSGTDEQFF

V gene: TRBV2
J gene: TRBJ1-4
CDR3 protein: CASTARKELFF

V gene: TRBV10-3
J gene: TRBJ2-7
CDR3 protein: CAISSGGLNYEQYF

V gene: TRBV7-9
J gene: TRBJ1-1
CDR3 protein: CASSFRGEAFF

V gene: TRBV9
J gene: TRBJ1-1
CDR3 protein: CASSVALLNTEAFF

V gene: TRBV5-1
J gene: TRBJ2-2
CDR3 protein: CASSSQPQGANTGELFF

V gene: TRBV29-1
J gene: TRBJ2-1
CDR3 protein: CSKLSSYNEQFF

V gene: TRBV9
J gene: TRBJ2-2
CDR3 protein: CASSVATLVTLPGELFF

V gene: TRBV7-2
J gene: TRBJ1-5
CDR3 protein: CASSLGGAWQPQHF